This T cell receptor beta chain was identified in a study of tumor-infiltrating lymphocytes in glioblastoma multiforme. The CDR3 runs 14 residues. CDR1 and CDR2 from the germline V gene are SGHNT and YENEEA. The V and J ends lost 1 base and 5 bases respectively, with 11 bases between them. Multiple V-beta primers and a C-beta primer amplified TCRB from RNA. Using its own MiXCR run on the multiplex PCR reads, TCRdb lists one record per CDR3 protein. In the table there are 15,000 to 20,000 distinct CDR3 sequences, approximately 70% of which are singletons. The gene calls are TRBV11-3 and TRBJ1-1; the D is unclear. The clonotype was recovered from a male donor with glioblastoma. Sequenced input: peripheral blood. CDR3 in amino acids: CASSLGREGTEAFF. CDR3 sequence (DNA): TGTGCCAGCAGCTTAGGGCGAGAGGGAACTGAAGCTTTCTTT.